The sequence of this T cell receptor (beta chain) was determined in a study of tumor and adjacent non-tumor tissue in lung cancer. Study overall: Samples averaged roughly 4 million productive TCRbeta reads each.

V shed 4 bases, J shed 2 bases, and the junction held 10 bases outside the gene matches. The CDR3 contains 17 residues. The template was RNA from unsorted bulk tissue. Three rounds of nested PCR, following a modified ARM-PCR protocol, produced the TCRbeta library. In TCRdb, the multiplex PCR reads were re-called with MiXCR into one record per CDR3 protein. The sample carries under 100,000 distinct CDR3 sequences, 61% recorded once. This clonotype showed up many times. The sample taken for sequencing was lung tumor tissue. The chain recombines TRBV12-3 or TRBV12-4 with TRBJ2-1; 8 bases match TRBD1. The sequence was collected from a man in his 70s with non-small cell lung cancer. CDR3 sequence: CASSSSPGQVAYNEQFF. In DNA form, the CDR3 reads TGTGCCAGCAGTTCAAGCCCGGGACAGGTCGCCTACAATGAGCAGTTCTTC.